The 14 T cell receptor beta chains below come from one sample, sequenced in a study of shared clonotypes between healthy human individuals. The method was immunoSEQ multiplex PCR; TCRdb's version includes in-frame clones alone and lacks a portion of them. The data hold 2,500,000 or so clones, with over 85% observed a single time. The sequenced sample was naive CD4+ T cells sorted from blood. The subset here: CD45RA+ positively selected. Receptor source: a man aged 18 to 30 in good health.

V is TRBV5-1 and J is TRBJ2-3; D possibly corresponds to TRBD2 (7 bases). Germline CDR1 and CDR2: SGHRS and YFSETQ. CDR3 length equals 15 residues. The V and J ends lost 5 bases and 0 bases respectively, with 13 bases between them. CDR3 nucleotides: TGCGCCAGCAGGCGCGCGGGGGCTAGCACAGATACGCAGTATTTT. This translates into CASRRAGASTDTQYF.

The chain uses TRBV5-6 and TRBJ2-1; D tentatively fits TRBD1 or TRBD2 (5 bases each). Trimming took off 5 bases at V and 10 bases at J, with 22 bases between the two ends. This CDR3 is built from 15 residues. CDR1 and CDR2 (germline): SGHDT, YYEEEE. The CDR3 coding sequence is TGTGCCAGCAGTCGGGTGGGGCTAGCCGGTTGGGAGCAGTTCTTC. Its translation is CASSRVGLAGWEQFF. Variable domain in full (rest from reference TRBV5-6 and TRBJ2-1): DAGVTQSPTHLIKTRGQQVTLRCSPKSGHDTVSWYQQALGQGPQFIFQYYEEEERQRGNFPDRFSGHQFPNYSSELNVNALLLGDSALYLCASSRVGLAGWEQFFGPGTRLTVL.

This clone was detected a few times. The chain joins TRBV19 to TRBJ1-1, with 8 bases fitting TRBD1. CDR3 size: 13 residues. In germline, CDR1 is LNHDA, CDR2 SQIVND (reference sequence). With 6 bases clipped from V and 8 bases from J, the junction kept 8 bases outside the gene matches. In nucleotides, the CDR3 is TGTGCCAGTAGGAGCCAAACAGGGGGAGAAGCTTTCTTT. Its protein is CASRSQTGGEAFF.

The chain combines TRBV2 with TRBJ1-6; TRBD1 matches 8 bases. J lost 7 bases, V lost 7 bases, and 3 bases had no gene match. Germline V CDR1 and CDR2: SNHLY, FYNNEI. This CDR3 contains 13 residues. The CDR3 nucleotides read TGTGCCAGCACCAGGGACAGGAATTCACCCCTCCACTTT. Residues: CASTRDRNSPLHF.

The count of this clone is one. This rearrangement joins TRBV18 to TRBJ2-1; D is perhaps TRBD2 (6 bases). Trimming left V 0 bases short and J 6 bases short, with 15 bases between. CDR1 and CDR2 from the germline V gene are KGHSH and LQKENI. The CDR3 loop spans 16 amino acids. Written as DNA, the CDR3 is TGTGCCAGCTCACCACCTAGCGGCGGGGCATTCAATGAGCAGTTCTTC. Translating it yields CASSPPSGGAFNEQFF.

The chain links TRBV7-2 to TRBJ2-1, with 13 bases lining up with TRBD2. This CDR3 is 18 amino acids long. V gave up 5 bases and J gave up 4 bases; unmatched junction bases: 11. The V gene's germline CDR1 is SGHTA and CDR2 FQGNSA. CDR3 sequence (DNA): TGTGCCAGCAGCCCGTTAGGGGGGGGACTAGCGGGATACAATGAGCAGTTCTTC. Translating gives CASSPLGGGLAGYNEQFF.

The CDR3 here is CASSPGQITTGELFF. CDR3 in DNA: TGTGCCAGCAGTCCCGGACAGATAACCACCGGGGAGCTGTTTTTT. The chain joins TRBV28 to TRBJ2-2; maybe TRBD1 (6 bases). V lost 5 bases and J 4 bases, leaving 14 bases between the germline ends. The CDR3 is 15 amino acids. Germline CDR1 is MDHEN and CDR2 is SYDVKM. Variable domain in full (rest from reference TRBV28 and TRBJ2-2): DVKVTQSSRYLVKRTGEKVFLECVQDMDHENMFWYRQDPGLGLRLIYFSYDVKMKEKGDIPEGYSVSREKKERFSLILESASTNQTSMYLCASSPGQITTGELFFGEGSRLTVL.

The rearrangement uses TRBV19 and TRBJ1-1; unclear D gene. V shed 4 bases and J shed 11 bases, with 20 bases lying between them. CDR3 length: 14 amino acids. Germline lookup yields CDR1 LNHDA and CDR2 SQIVND (reference sequence). CDR3 residues: CASSTDTARDHAFF. The CDR3 DNA follows: TGTGCCAGTAGTACCGACACGGCTCGGGATCACGCTTTCTTT.

This chain links TRBV7-6 with TRBJ2-7, with 8 positions matching TRBD1. This CDR3 contains 16 residues. V was clipped by 1 base and J by 6 bases; unmatched bases: 11. Germline values: CDR1 SGHVS, CDR2 FNYEAQ. This CDR3 reads CASSLVPGTGRIEQYF. CDR3 bases: TGTGCCAGCAGCTTAGTCCCCGGGACAGGCCGGATCGAGCAGTACTTC.

The chain couples TRBV9 to TRBJ1-4; maybe TRBD1 (6 bases). Germline CDR1 reads SGDLS; CDR2 reads YYNGEE. CDR3 size: 14 residues. The V end was cut by 2 bases, the J end by 7 bases, with 12 bases between. CDR3 protein: CASSVRGGGEKLFF. CDR3 in DNA: TGTGCCAGCAGCGTCAGGGGCGGGGGTGAAAAACTGTTTTTT.

J is TRBJ2-7 and V is TRBV10-1; 7 bases map to TRBD1. Germline V gene lookup returns CDR1 WNHNN and CDR2 SYGVQD (reference sequence). The CDR3 is made up of 13 amino acids. Trimming cost V 4 bases and J 6 bases; bases outside gene matches: 6. The CDR3 sequence: CASSADRVVEQYF. The CDR3 coding sequence is TGCGCCAGCAGTGCAGACAGGGTAGTCGAGCAGTACTTC.

CDR3 DNA: TGTGCCATCAGCTTCGGGGCAGGGTACGAGCAGTACTTC. Translating it yields CAISFGAGYEQYF. This chain joins TRBV10-3 and TRBJ2-7, with D possibly called TRBD1 or TRBD2 (5 bases each). V was trimmed by 6 bases and J by 4 bases, leaving 13 bases between them. In germline, CDR1 is ENHRY, CDR2 SYGVKD. The CDR3 covers 13 residues.

The chain couples TRBV5-1 to TRBJ1-2, with TRBD1 matching 8 bases. This CDR3 spans 15 amino acids. With 0 bases clipped from V and 8 bases from J, the junction kept 9 bases outside the gene matches. From germline, CDR1 is SGHRS and CDR2 YFSETQ. CDR3 sequence: CASSLGTGIRDGYTF. The CDR3 DNA is TGCGCCAGCAGCTTGGGGACAGGGATTCGCGACGGCTACACCTTC.

CDR3 region: CASSLERETQYF. CDR3 nucleotides: TGTGCCAGCAGCTTAGAAAGGGAGACCCAGTACTTC. The chain joins TRBV11-1 to TRBJ2-5, with D unclear. This CDR3 is built from 12 residues. V dropped 1 base and J dropped 5 bases, with 5 bases sitting between them. Per the germline V gene, CDR1 is SGHAT and CDR2 is FQDESV (reference sequence).